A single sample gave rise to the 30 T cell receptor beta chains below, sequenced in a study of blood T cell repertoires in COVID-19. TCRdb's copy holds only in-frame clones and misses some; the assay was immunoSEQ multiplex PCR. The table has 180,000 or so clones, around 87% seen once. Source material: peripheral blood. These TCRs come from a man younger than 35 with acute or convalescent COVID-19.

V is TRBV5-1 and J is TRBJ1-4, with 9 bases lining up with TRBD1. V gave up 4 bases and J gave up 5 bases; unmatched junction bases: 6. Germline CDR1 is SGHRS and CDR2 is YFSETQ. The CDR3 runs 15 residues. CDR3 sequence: CASSRGDRANEKLFF. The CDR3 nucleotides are TGCGCCAGCAGCAGAGGGGACAGGGCGAATGAAAAACTGTTTTTT.

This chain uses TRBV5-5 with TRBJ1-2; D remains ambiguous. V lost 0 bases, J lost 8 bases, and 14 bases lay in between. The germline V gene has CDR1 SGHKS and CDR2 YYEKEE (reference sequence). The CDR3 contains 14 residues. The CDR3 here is CASSLEVKGGGYTF. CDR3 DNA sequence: TGTGCCAGCAGCTTGGAAGTCAAAGGAGGCGGCTACACCTTC.

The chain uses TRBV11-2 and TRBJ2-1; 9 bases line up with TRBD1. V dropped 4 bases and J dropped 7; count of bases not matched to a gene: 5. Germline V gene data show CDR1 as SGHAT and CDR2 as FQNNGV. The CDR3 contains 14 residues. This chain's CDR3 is CASSSGTGTNEQFF. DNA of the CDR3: TGTGCCAGCAGCTCCGGGACAGGGACGAATGAGCAGTTCTTC.

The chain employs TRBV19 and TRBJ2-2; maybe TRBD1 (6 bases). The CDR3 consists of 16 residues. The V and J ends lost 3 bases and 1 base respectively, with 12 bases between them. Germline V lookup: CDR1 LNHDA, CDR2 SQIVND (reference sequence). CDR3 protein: CASSIPGQKNTGELFF. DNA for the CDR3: TGTGCCAGTAGTATTCCCGGACAGAAGAACACCGGGGAGCTGTTTTTT.

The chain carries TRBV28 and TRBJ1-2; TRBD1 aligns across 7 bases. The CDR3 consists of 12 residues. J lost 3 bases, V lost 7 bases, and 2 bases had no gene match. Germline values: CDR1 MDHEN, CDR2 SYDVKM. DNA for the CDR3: TGTGCCAGCACAACAGGGGACTATGGCTACACCTTC. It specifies CASTTGDYGYTF.

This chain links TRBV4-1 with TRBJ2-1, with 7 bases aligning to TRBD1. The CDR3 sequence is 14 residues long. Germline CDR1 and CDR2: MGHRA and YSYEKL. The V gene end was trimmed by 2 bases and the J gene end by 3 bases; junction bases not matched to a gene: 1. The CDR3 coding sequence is TGCGCCAGCAGCCAACGACAGGGCTACAATGAGCAGTTCTTC. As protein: CASSQRQGYNEQFF.

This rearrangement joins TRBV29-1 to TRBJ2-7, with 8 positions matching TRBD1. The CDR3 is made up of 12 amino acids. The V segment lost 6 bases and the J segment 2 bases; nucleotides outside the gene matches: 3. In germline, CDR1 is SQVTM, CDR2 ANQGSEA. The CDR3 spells CSVLQGAYEQYF. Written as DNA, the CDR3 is TGCAGCGTGCTACAGGGGGCCTACGAGCAGTACTTC.

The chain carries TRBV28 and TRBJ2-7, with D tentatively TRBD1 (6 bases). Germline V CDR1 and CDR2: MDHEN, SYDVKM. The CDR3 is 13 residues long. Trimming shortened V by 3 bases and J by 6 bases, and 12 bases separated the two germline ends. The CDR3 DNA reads TGTGCCAGCAGTTTGGTCAGGGGAATCGAGCAGTACTTC. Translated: CASSLVRGIEQYF.

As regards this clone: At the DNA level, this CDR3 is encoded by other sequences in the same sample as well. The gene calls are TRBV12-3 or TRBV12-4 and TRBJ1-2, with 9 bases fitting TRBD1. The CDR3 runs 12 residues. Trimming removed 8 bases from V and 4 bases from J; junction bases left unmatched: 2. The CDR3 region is CASSGQGYGYTF. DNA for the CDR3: TGTGCCAGCTCGGGACAGGGCTATGGCTACACCTTC.

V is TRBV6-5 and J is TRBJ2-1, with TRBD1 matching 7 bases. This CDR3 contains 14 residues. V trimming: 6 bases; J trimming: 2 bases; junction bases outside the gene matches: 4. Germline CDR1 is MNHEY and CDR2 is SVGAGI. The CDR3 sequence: CASRRGGAYNEQFF. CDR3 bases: TGTGCCAGCAGGAGAGGGGGCGCCTACAATGAGCAGTTCTTC.

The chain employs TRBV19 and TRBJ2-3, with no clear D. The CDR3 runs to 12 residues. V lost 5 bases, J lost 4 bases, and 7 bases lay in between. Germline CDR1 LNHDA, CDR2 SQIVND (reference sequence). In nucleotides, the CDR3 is TGTGCCAGTAGTCCCCCGGCAGATACGCAGTATTTT. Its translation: CASSPPADTQYF.

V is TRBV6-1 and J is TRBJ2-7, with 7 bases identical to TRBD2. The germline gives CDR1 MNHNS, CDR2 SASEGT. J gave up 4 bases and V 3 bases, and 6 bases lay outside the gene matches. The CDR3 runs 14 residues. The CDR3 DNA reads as TGTGCCAGCAGTGAGGGCGGGGGTGAGTACGAGCAGTACGTC. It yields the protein CASSEGGGEYEQYV.

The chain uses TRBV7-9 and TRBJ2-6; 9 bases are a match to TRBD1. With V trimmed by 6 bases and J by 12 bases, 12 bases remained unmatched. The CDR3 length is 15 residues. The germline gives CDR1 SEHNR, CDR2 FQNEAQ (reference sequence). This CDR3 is CASREPGQGIAVLTF. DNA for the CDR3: TGTGCCAGCAGGGAACCGGGACAGGGTATCGCCGTCCTGACTTTC.

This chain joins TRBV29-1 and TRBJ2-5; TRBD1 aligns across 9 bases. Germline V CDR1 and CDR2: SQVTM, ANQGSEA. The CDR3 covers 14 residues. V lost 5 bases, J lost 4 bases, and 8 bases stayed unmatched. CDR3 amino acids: CSVYYRGLTETQYF. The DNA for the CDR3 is TGCAGCGTTTACTACAGGGGGCTCACAGAGACCCAGTACTTC.

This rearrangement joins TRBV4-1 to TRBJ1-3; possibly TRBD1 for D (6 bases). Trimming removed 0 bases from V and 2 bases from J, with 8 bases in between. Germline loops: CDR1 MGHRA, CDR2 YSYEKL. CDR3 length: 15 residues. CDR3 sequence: CASSQDSGAGNTIYF. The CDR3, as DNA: TGCGCCAGCAGCCAAGATTCAGGGGCTGGAAACACCATATATTTT.

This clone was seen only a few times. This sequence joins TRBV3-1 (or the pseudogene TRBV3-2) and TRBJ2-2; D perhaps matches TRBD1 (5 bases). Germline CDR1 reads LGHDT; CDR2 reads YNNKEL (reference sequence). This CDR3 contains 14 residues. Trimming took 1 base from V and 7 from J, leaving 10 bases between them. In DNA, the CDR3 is TGTGCCAGCAGCCAAGGCGTAAGGGGCGGGGAGCTGTTTTTT. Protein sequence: CASSQGVRGGELFF.

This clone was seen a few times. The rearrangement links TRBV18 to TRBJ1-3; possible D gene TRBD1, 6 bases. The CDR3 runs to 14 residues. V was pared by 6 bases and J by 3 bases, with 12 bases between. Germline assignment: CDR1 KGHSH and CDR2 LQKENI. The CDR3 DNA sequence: TGTGCCAGCTCGCTCCAGGGGAATGGAAACACCATATATTTT. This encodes CASSLQGNGNTIYF.

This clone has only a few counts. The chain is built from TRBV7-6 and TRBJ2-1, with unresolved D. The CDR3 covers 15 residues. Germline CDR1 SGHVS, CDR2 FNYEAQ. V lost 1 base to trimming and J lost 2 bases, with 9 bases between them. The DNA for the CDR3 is TGTGCCAGCAGCTTAGGTCAGGCCACCTACAATGAGCAGTTCTTC. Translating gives CASSLGQATYNEQFF.

CDR3 in amino acids: CASRRQGPTDTQYF. The CDR3 DNA is TGTGCCAGCAGACGACAGGGCCCCACAGATACGCAGTATTTT. V usage is TRBV6-5 and J usage is TRBJ2-3; TRBD1 matches at 7 bases. Germline CDR1 reads MNHEY; CDR2 reads SVGAGI. J lost 2 bases, V lost 6 bases, and 5 bases had no gene match. The CDR3 spans 14 residues.

The chain's CDR3 is CASSFLDRWDEQYV. In DNA form, the CDR3 reads TGTGCCAGCAGCTTCCTGGACAGGTGGGACGAGCAGTACGTC. This chain uses TRBV5-6 with TRBJ2-7, with 7 positions matching TRBD1. V shed 2 bases, J shed 5 bases, and the junction held 7 bases outside the gene matches. CDR3 size: 14 residues. CDR1 is SGHDT, CDR2 YYEEEE, per germline.

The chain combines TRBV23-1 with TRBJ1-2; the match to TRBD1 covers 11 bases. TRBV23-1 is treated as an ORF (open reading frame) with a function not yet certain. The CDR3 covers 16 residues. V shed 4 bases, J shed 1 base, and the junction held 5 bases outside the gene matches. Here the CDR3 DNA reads TGCGCCAGCAGTCTCTCCGGGACAGGGGGTAACTATGGCTACACCTTC. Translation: CASSLSGTGGNYGYTF.

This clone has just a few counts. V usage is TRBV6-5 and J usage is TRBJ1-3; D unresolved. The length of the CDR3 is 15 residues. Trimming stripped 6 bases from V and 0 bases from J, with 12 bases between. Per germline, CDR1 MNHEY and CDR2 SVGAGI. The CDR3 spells CASSERLNSGNTIYF. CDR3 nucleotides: TGTGCCAGCAGCGAGCGTCTGAACTCTGGAAACACCATATATTTT.

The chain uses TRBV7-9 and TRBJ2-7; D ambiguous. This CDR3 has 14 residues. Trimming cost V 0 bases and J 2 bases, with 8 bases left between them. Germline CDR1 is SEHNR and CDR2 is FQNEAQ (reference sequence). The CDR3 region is CASSLAPAPYEQYF. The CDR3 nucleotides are TGTGCCAGCAGCTTAGCCCCAGCGCCCTACGAGCAGTACTTC. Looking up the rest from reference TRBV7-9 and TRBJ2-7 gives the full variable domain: DTGVSQNPRHKITKRGQNVTFRCDPISEHNRLYWYRQTLGQGPEFLTYFQNEAQLEKSRLLSDRFSAERPKGSFSTLEIQRTEQGDSAMYLCASSLAPAPYEQYFGPGTRLTVT.

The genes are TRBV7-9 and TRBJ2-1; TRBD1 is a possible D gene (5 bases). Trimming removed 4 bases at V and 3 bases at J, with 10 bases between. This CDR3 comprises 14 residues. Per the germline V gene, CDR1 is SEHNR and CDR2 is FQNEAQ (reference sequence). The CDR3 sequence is CASSSITGYNEQFF. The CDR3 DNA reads TGTGCCAGCAGCTCTATTACAGGCTACAATGAGCAGTTCTTC.

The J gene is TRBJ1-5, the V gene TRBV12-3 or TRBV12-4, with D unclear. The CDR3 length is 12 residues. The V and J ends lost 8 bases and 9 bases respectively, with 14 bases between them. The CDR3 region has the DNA TGTGCCAGCTCGAACAGCTTATCGCCCCAGCATTTT. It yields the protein CASSNSLSPQHF.

The CDR3 sequence: CASSLAGRYGEKLFF. The CDR3 DNA reads as TGCGCCAGCAGCTTGGCCGGCAGGTATGGCGAAAAACTGTTTTTT. The chain couples TRBV5-1 to TRBJ1-4; D is undetermined. The V end lost 0 bases, the J end lost 8 bases, and 14 bases lay between the germline ends. The CDR3 contains 15 residues. Germline CDR1 is SGHRS and CDR2 is YFSETQ.

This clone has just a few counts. CDR3 residues: CASSASGGAKLDTQYF. DNA of the CDR3: TGTGCCAGCAGCGCTAGCGGGGGGGCCAAGTTAGATACGCAGTATTTT. The genes are TRBV9 and TRBJ2-3; TRBD2 aligns across 12 bases. V lost 3 bases, J lost 5 bases, and 7 bases stayed unmatched. This CDR3 has 16 amino acids. CDR1 is SGDLS and CDR2 is YYNGEE in the germline V gene. Drawing the rest from reference TRBV9 and TRBJ2-3, the complete variable domain is DSGVTQTPKHLITATGQRVTLRCSPRSGDLSVYWYQQSLDQGLQFLIQYYNGEERAKGNILERFSAQQFPDLHSELNLSSLELGDSALYFCASSASGGAKLDTQYFGPGTRLTVL.

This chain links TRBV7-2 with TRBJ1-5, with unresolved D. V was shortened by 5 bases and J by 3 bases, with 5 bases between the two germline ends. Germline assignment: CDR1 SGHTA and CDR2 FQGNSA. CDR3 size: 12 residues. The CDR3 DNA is TGTGCCAGCAGCATGTACAATCAGCCCCAGCATTTT. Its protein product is CASSMYNQPQHF. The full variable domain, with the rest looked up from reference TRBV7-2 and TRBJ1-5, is GAGVSQSPSNKVTEKGKDVELRCDPISGHTALYWYRQSLGQGLEFLIYFQGNSAPDKSGLPSDRFSAERTGGSVSTLTIQRTQQEDSAVYLCASSMYNQPQHFGDGTRLSIL.

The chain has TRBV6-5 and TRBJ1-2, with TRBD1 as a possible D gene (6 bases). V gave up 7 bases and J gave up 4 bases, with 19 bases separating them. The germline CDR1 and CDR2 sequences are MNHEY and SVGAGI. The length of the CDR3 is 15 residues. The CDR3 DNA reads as TGTGCCAGCACCCTAAGGGACACCATGGGCTATGGCTACACCTTC. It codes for CASTLRDTMGYGYTF.

CDR3: CASSTGLAGTGELFF. Here the CDR3 DNA reads TGTGCCAGCAGTACCGGACTCGCGGGAACCGGGGAGCTGTTTTTT. The V and J genes are TRBV6-6 and TRBJ2-2, with D possibly TRBD2 on 6 matching bases. CDR1 is MNHNY and CDR2 is SVGAGI in the germline V gene (reference sequence). Trimming took off 5 bases at V and 5 bases at J, with 15 bases between the two ends. The CDR3 runs to 15 residues.